One sample yielded the 24 T cell receptor beta chains listed below, sequenced in a study of cytomegalovirus exposure and HLA in healthy donors. Amplification used 60 Vbeta primers and 13 Jbeta primers. The protocol was immunoSEQ multiplex PCR, while the TCRdb copy is restricted to in-frame clones and leaves out a portion. In all, the sample yields approximately 79,000 clones. The sequenced sample consisted of PBMCs. Every receptor here comes from a boy younger than 18 in good health and CMV-seronegative.

The CDR3 region is CASSYSLTEVNTEAFF. CDR3 nucleotide sequence: TGTGCCAGCAGTTACTCTTTGACAGAAGTGAACACTGAAGCTTTCTTT. The V gene is TRBV6-5, the J gene TRBJ1-1; tentative D call: TRBD1 (5 bases). CDR1 is MNHEY, CDR2 SVGAGI, per germline. The V and J ends lost 0 bases and 0 bases respectively, with 11 bases between them. This CDR3 comprises 16 residues.

This rearrangement joins TRBV11-2 to TRBJ1-2; 8 bases map to TRBD1. The CDR3 has 13 amino acids. CDR1 is SGHAT, CDR2 FQNNGV, per germline. Germline trimming cut 6 bases from V and 3 bases from J; bases unmatched to any gene: 3. This CDR3 reads CASRMTGDYGYTF. DNA of the CDR3: TGTGCCAGCAGAATGACAGGGGACTATGGCTACACCTTC.

The chain links TRBV30 to TRBJ2-5, with D perhaps TRBD2 (5 bases). Germline V gene lookup returns CDR1 GTSNPN and CDR2 SVGIG (reference sequence). The CDR3 extends over 14 amino acids. Deletions cut 3 bases from V and 8 bases from J, with 19 bases between. CDR3 residues: CAWSSDPRESTQYF. CDR3 in DNA: TGTGCCTGGAGCTCGGACCCCCGGGAAAGTACCCAGTACTTC.

On this clone itself: The junction departs from the called germline gene at one end, perhaps through a read error. The chain combines TRBV4-2 with TRBJ2-1; 8 bases match TRBD2. Germline CDR1 and CDR2: LGHNA and YNFKEQ. CDR3 size: 15 residues. Written as DNA, the CDR3 is TGTGCCAGCAGCGCGCGGGGGGACTCCGACAATGAGCAGTTCTTC. Its translation: CASSARGDSDNEQFF.

The chain joins TRBV7-2 to TRBJ1-1, with D tentatively TRBD1 (5 bases). The CDR3 has 12 amino acids. Trimming cost V 0 bases and J 9 bases, with 8 bases left between them. The germline gives CDR1 SGHTA, CDR2 FQGNSA. In DNA, the CDR3 is TGTGCCAGCAGCTTAGCGGACACACAAGCTTTCTTT. Translation gives CASSLADTQAFF. The variable domain in full, completed from reference TRBV7-2 and TRBJ1-1, reads GAGVSQSPSNKVTEKGKDVELRCDPISGHTALYWYRQSLGQGLEFLIYFQGNSAPDKSGLPSDRFSAERTGGSVSTLTIQRTQQEDSAVYLCASSLADTQAFFGQGTRLTVV.

The chain recombines TRBV29-1 with TRBJ2-1; weak D call: TRBD2 (6 bases). Trimming shortened V by 4 bases and J by 8 bases, and 15 bases separated the two germline ends. Germline V gives CDR1 SQVTM, CDR2 ANQGSEA. The CDR3 runs to 13 residues. CDR3 coding DNA: TGCAGCGTTGCGCTGACTAGAGGCGATGAGCAGTTCTTC. Protein: CSVALTRGDEQFF.

The chain couples TRBV18 to TRBJ1-6; 9 positions agree with TRBD1. The germline CDR1 and CDR2 sequences are KGHSH and LQKENI. This CDR3 is built from 13 residues. J lost 10 bases, V lost 6 bases, and 4 bases had no gene match. CDR3 sequence: CASSGQGLSPLHF. CDR3 sequence (DNA): TGTGCCAGCTCCGGACAGGGGCTCTCACCCCTCCACTTT.

The genes are TRBV6-5 and TRBJ2-2; 8 bases fit TRBD2. J gave up 6 bases and V 0 bases, and 3 bases lay outside the gene matches. The CDR3 has 15 amino acids. In germline, CDR1 is MNHEY, CDR2 SVGAGI. CDR3 DNA sequence: TGTGCCAGCAGTTACTCTAGCGGGATGGCCGGGGAGCTGTTTTTT. It is translated as CASSYSSGMAGELFF.

The V and J genes are TRBV5-1 and TRBJ2-7; D is perhaps TRBD2 (5 bases). Germline values: CDR1 SGHRS, CDR2 YFSETQ. CDR3 length equals 12 residues. Between the trimmed V and J ends, which lost 5 bases and 6 bases, there was a span of 12 bases. In DNA, the CDR3 is TGCGCCAGCAGTCCGGAGGCGGGCGAGCAGTACTTC. Protein sequence: CASSPEAGEQYF.

The rearrangement uses TRBV4-3 and TRBJ2-7; tentative D call: TRBD2 (5 bases). V lost 0 bases and J 3 bases, leaving 12 bases between the germline ends. From germline, CDR1 is LGHNA and CDR2 YSLEER. The CDR3 runs 15 residues. In DNA, the CDR3 is TGCGCCAGCAGCCAAGATCGGACGGGATTCTACGAGCAGTACTTC. Its protein product is CASSQDRTGFYEQYF.

V usage is TRBV5-1 and J usage is TRBJ1-1, with D possibly matching TRBD1 (6 bases). Trimming left V 0 bases short and J 4 bases short, with 10 bases between. The CDR3 covers 14 residues. Germline CDR1 SGHRS, CDR2 YFSETQ. CDR3 sequence (DNA): TGCGCCAGCAGCTTGGCTGGGGGCAGCACTGAAGCTTTCTTT. Amino acid sequence: CASSLAGGSTEAFF.

This rearrangement joins TRBV6-5 to TRBJ2-7, with D uncertain. The germline gives CDR1 MNHEY, CDR2 SVGAGI. This CDR3 contains 15 residues. V lost 6 bases to trimming and J lost 2 bases, with 17 bases between them. CDR3 in amino acids: CASSDSSWAAYEQYF. DNA of the CDR3: TGTGCCAGCAGCGATTCATCCTGGGCCGCCTACGAGCAGTACTTC.

About this clone itself: The sample contains more than one DNA sequence encoding this CDR3. V usage is TRBV6-5 and J usage is TRBJ1-6; D gene ambiguous. This CDR3 is 15 amino acids long. CDR1 and CDR2 (germline): MNHEY, SVGAGI. V lost 0 bases and J lost 5, with 8 bases in between. The DNA for the CDR3 is TGTGCCAGCAGTTACTCGACACAGAATAATTCACCCCTCCACTTT. It codes for CASSYSTQNNSPLHF.

The chain employs TRBV18 and TRBJ1-4; the D is unclear. Trimming removed 3 bases from V and 6 bases from J, with 8 bases in between. The CDR3 covers 13 residues. Germline lookup yields CDR1 KGHSH and CDR2 LQKENI. The CDR3 reads CASSPSGHEKLFF. The CDR3 DNA reads as TGTGCCAGCTCACCTTCTGGCCATGAAAAACTGTTTTTT.

The chain couples TRBV9 to TRBJ2-3, with 7 nucleotides matching TRBD2. The CDR3 length is 14 residues. J gave up 8 bases and V 3 bases, and 9 bases lay outside the gene matches. Germline lookup yields CDR1 SGDLS and CDR2 YYNGEE. CDR3 nucleotides: TGTGCCAGCAGCGCCGGGACCCCGGGGGGTACGCAGTATTTT. This encodes CASSAGTPGGTQYF.

This CDR3 reads CASSVDGTTYGYTF. CDR3 DNA: TGTGCCAGCAGCGTTGACGGGACAACCTATGGCTACACCTTC. The chain has TRBV9 and TRBJ1-2; D possibly corresponds to TRBD1 (6 bases). V was trimmed by 2 bases and J by 4 bases, leaving 12 bases between them. Germline values: CDR1 SGDLS, CDR2 YYNGEE. The CDR3 runs 14 residues.

V and J are TRBV5-5 and TRBJ1-5, with 10 bases fitting TRBD1. Trimming at V came to 4 bases and at J to 4 bases, leaving 11 bases not matched to a gene. Germline CDR1 reads SGHKS; CDR2 reads YYEKEE (reference sequence). This CDR3 is 17 amino acids long. The chain's CDR3 is CASSPGTGVLENQPQHF. The CDR3 region has the DNA TGTGCCAGCAGCCCTGGGACAGGGGTTTTGGAAAATCAGCCCCAGCATTTT.

J is TRBJ1-6 and V is TRBV27; the match to TRBD1 covers 7 bases. Germline V CDR1 and CDR2: MNHEY, SMNVEV (reference sequence). The CDR3 runs to 14 residues. Losses at the gene ends were 3 bases for V and 10 bases for J; bases not matched to a gene: 6. The CDR3 protein is CASSLRGGASPLHF. The CDR3 coding sequence is TGTGCCAGCAGTTTGAGAGGGGGCGCGTCACCCCTCCACTTT.

The rearrangement links TRBV18 to TRBJ2-7, with 9 bases lining up with TRBD1. V dropped 1 base and J dropped 2; count of bases not matched to a gene: 3. The germline V gene encodes CDR1 KGHSH and CDR2 LQKENI. The CDR3 is made up of 15 amino acids. The CDR3 nucleotides read TGTGCCAGCTCACCACGGACAGGGGTAGCCTACGAGCAGTACTTC. This translates into CASSPRTGVAYEQYF.

The rearrangement uses TRBV19 and TRBJ2-2; D is unclear. Deletions cut 4 bases from V and 4 bases from J, with 10 bases between. CDR1 is LNHDA, CDR2 SQIVND, per germline (reference sequence). The CDR3 is made up of 14 amino acids. CDR3 loop: CASSSGQLTGELFF. The CDR3 bases are TGTGCCAGTAGTAGTGGGCAGCTCACCGGGGAGCTGTTTTTT.

The V and J genes are TRBV9 and TRBJ2-7; 12 bases are shared with TRBD1. The CDR3 has 14 amino acids. Germline values: CDR1 SGDLS, CDR2 YYNGEE. Trimming at V came to 2 bases and at J to 7 bases, leaving 4 bases not matched to a gene. In DNA, the CDR3 is TGTGCCAGCAGCGTGGGGACAGGGGGCGAGGAGCAGTACTTC. It translates to CASSVGTGGEEQYF.

V gene TRBV30 combines with J gene TRBJ1-3; 8 positions match TRBD1. Germline loops: CDR1 GTSNPN, CDR2 SVGIG (reference sequence). This CDR3 has 12 amino acids. Trimming at V came to 7 bases and at J to 3 bases, leaving 2 bases not matched to a gene. In DNA form, the CDR3 reads TGTGCCTCGGACAGGGTTGGAAACACCATATATTTT. As protein: CASDRVGNTIYF.

The rearrangement joins TRBV30 to TRBJ2-1; 11 nucleotides agree with TRBD2. With 1 base clipped from V and 5 bases from J, the junction kept 4 bases outside the gene matches. CDR3 length equals 15 residues. Germline V gives CDR1 GTSNPN, CDR2 SVGIG (reference sequence). CDR3 protein: CAWSGGTSGDNEQFF. As DNA, the CDR3 is TGTGCCTGGAGTGGAGGGACTAGCGGAGACAATGAGCAGTTCTTC.

The rearrangement joins TRBV5-4 to TRBJ1-1; no firm D call. Trimming removed 0 bases from V and 4 bases from J, with 13 bases in between. Germline CDR1 and CDR2: SGHNT and YYREEE (reference sequence). The CDR3 runs 15 residues. The CDR3 protein is CASSLGAEGGTEAFF. The CDR3 DNA reads as TGTGCCAGCAGCTTGGGAGCGGAGGGTGGCACTGAAGCTTTCTTT.